This T cell receptor (beta chain) derives from a study of blood T cells in healthy people across ages. CDR1 is MNHEY, CDR2 SVGAGI, per germline. This CDR3 is built from 14 residues. V lost 2 bases and J lost 0, with 6 bases in between. It was with a sample-barcoded 5' primer and a J-beta primer mix that a second PCR of roughly 7 to 11 cycles was run. TCRdb passed the 5' RACE reads through MiXCR, listing each CDR3 protein once. The profile shows around 820,000 distinct CDR3 sequences, 20% to 30% of them singletons. The data also belong to a second study, concerning T cells of mothers and their children. As that report states: A slight, non-significant increase in overlap was found for related mother-child pairs relative to unrelated pairs.

The rearrangement joins TRBV6-5 to TRBJ2-3, with D uncertain. What was sequenced was blood. The clonotype was recovered from a boy between 10 and 17 years old in good health. CDR3 residues: CASSYPGSTDTQYF. Written as DNA, the CDR3 is TGTGCCAGCAGTTACCCCGGGAGCACAGATACGCAGTATTTT.